These T cell receptor beta chains were read from a single sample in a study of T cell responses to AZD1222 COVID-19 vaccine. Assay: immunoSEQ multiplex PCR; the TCRdb copy retains only in-frame clones and omits some. Among about 150,000 clones listed, about 87% were seen once. The sample in question was peripheral blood, obtained on day 0 of AZD1222 vaccination. The receptors originated from an adult in good health. The CDR3 runs from the conserved cysteine through the conserved F or W. Each record gives: V gene, D gene, clone size, J gene, CDR3 DNA, CDR3 protein. A D gene is named only where the DNA matches it firmly. Clone sizes are given selectively: once, few, many, or a class where the clone is expanded.

TRBV28	TRBD1	.	TRBJ1-5	TGTGCCAGCACCGACAGGGGCCGCAATCAGCCCCAGCATTTT	CASTDRGRNQPQHF
TRBV7-8	TRBD1	.	TRBJ2-2	TGTGCCAGCAGCTTAAAGACAGGGCGGCGCACCGGGGAGCTGTTTTTT	CASSLKTGRRTGELFF
TRBV2	.	once	TRBJ1-6	TGTGCCAGCAGGACTAATTCACCCCTCCACTTT	CASRTNSPLHF
TRBV6-2/TRBV6-3	.	medium-sized	TRBJ1-6	TGTGCCAGCAGTTACGGTGTCAGCAATTCACCCCTCCACTTT	CASSYGVSNSPLHF
TRBV15	.	.	TRBJ1-5	TGTGCCACCAGCAGAGATCCAGACAATCAGCCCCAGCATTTT	CATSRDPDNQPQHF
TRBV3-1/TRBV3-2	.	.	TRBJ1-6	TGTGCCAGCAGCCCCCTCGGAGGGGGAAGTAATTCACCCCTCCACTTT	CASSPLGGGSNSPLHF
TRBV29-1	.	once	TRBJ1-1	TGCAGCGCCAACAGGGTGACTGAAGCTTTCTTT	CSANRVTEAFF
TRBV14	.	.	TRBJ1-2	TGTGCCAGCAGCCAAGATTCCGGGAGTAACTATGGCTACACCTTC	CASSQDSGSNYGYTF
TRBV28	.	.	TRBJ2-3	TGTGCCAGCAGTCCCGGGGTCACAGATACGCAGTATTTT	CASSPGVTDTQYF
TRBV5-1	.	.	TRBJ1-3	TGCGCCAGCAGCTTGGGCACATCGACTGGAAACACCATATATTTT	CASSLGTSTGNTIYF
TRBV10-3	.	.	TRBJ2-1	TGTGCCATCAGTGAGAGTAGCCAGGGCACCTACAATGAGCAGTTCTTC	CAISESSQGTYNEQFF
TRBV6-5	.	.	TRBJ1-5	TGTGCCAGCAGCCGATGGGGGGCCAATCAGCCCCAGCATTTT	CASSRWGANQPQHF